The 15 T cell receptor beta chains below were found in one sample sequenced in a study of cytomegalovirus exposure and HLA in healthy donors. Primers included in the PCR were 60 Vbeta and 13 Jbeta primers. TCRdb's table, derived via immunoSEQ multiplex PCR, lists solely in-frame clones and lacks some. Of about 170,000 clones in the sample, 65% to 85% are singletons; the top ten hold approximately 0.78%. Sequenced material: PBMCs. These receptors originate from a woman aged 18-29 years in good health and CMV-seronegative.

The genes are TRBV6-6 and TRBJ1-2; D possibly corresponds to TRBD1 (6 bases). V shed 6 bases and J shed 5 bases, with 16 bases lying between them. This CDR3 has 14 amino acids. Germline V gene sequence: CDR1 MNHNY, CDR2 SVGAGI (reference sequence). CDR3 DNA: TGTGCCAGCAGCCGCCGGACAGAGGGATATGGCTACACCTTC. Protein: CASSRRTEGYGYTF.

As for this clone: Its ends do not fully match the called genes, so a read error is possible. The chain links TRBV11-2 to TRBJ1-1; 7 bases match TRBD1. CDR3 size: 15 residues. Germline V gene sequence: CDR1 SGHAT, CDR2 FQNNGV. CDR3 protein: CASSVDRVWDTEAFF. The CDR3 region has the DNA TGTGCCAGCAGCGTAGACAGGGTCTGGGACACTGAAGCTTTCTTT.

This clone was seen once. The chain employs TRBV19 and TRBJ1-5, with 9 bases fitting TRBD1. The V segment lost 6 bases and the J segment 6 bases; nucleotides outside the gene matches: 6. This CDR3 region has 14 residues. From germline, CDR1 is LNHDA and CDR2 SQIVND (reference sequence). CDR3 region: CASSGTGSAQPQHF. CDR3 sequence (DNA): TGTGCCAGTAGCGGGACAGGGTCGGCTCAGCCCCAGCATTTT.

CDR3 sequence (DNA): TGTGCCAGCTCACCGACAGGGGTGAACACTGAAGCTTTCTTT. Translating gives CASSPTGVNTEAFF. This chain uses TRBV18 with TRBJ1-1; 8 bases align to TRBD1. J gave up 0 bases and V 3 bases, and 0 bases lay outside the gene matches. The CDR3 has 14 amino acids. From germline, CDR1 is KGHSH and CDR2 LQKENI.

This clone has just one count. This chain connects TRBV5-1 to TRBJ1-5, with D maybe TRBD1 (5 bases). The CDR3 length is 15 residues. V lost 2 bases to trimming and J lost 6 bases, with 15 bases between them. Looked up from germline, CDR1 is SGHRS and CDR2 is YFSETQ. CDR3 DNA sequence: TGCGCCAGCAGCTTTCAGGGCGGGAGGTCTCAGCCCCAGCATTTT. Its protein product is CASSFQGGRSQPQHF.

The CDR3 spells CASSSLAGVYTGELFF. The CDR3 nucleotides read TGTGCCAGCAGTTCCCTAGCGGGAGTTTACACCGGGGAGCTGTTTTTT. The genes are TRBV28 and TRBJ2-2, with 10 nucleotides matching TRBD2. This CDR3 has 16 amino acids. V was clipped by 4 bases and J by 3 bases; unmatched bases: 5. CDR1 and CDR2 (germline): MDHEN, SYDVKM.

This chain connects TRBV11-2 to TRBJ2-3, with D perhaps TRBD2 (7 bases). Germline CDR1 is SGHAT and CDR2 is FQNNGV. Trimming stripped 6 bases from V and 10 bases from J, with 17 bases between. The CDR3 spans 13 residues. Written as DNA, the CDR3 is TGTGCCAGCAGACGTGGGGAGGGGGGGGCGCAGTATTTT. Protein product: CASRRGEGGAQYF.

The chain couples TRBV6-5 to TRBJ1-2, with unresolved D. Germline V gene sequence: CDR1 MNHEY, CDR2 SVGAGI. Trimming left V 6 bases short and J 8 bases short, with 13 bases between. The CDR3 has 12 residues. CDR3 sequence: CASSPRGFGYTF. The CDR3 coding sequence is TGTGCCAGCAGCCCTCGCGGTTTCGGCTACACCTTC.

This sequence joins TRBV4-3 and TRBJ2-3; TRBD2 agrees at 8 bases. CDR3 length: 16 residues. Unmatched junction bases numbered 5, after V lost 1 base and J lost 2 bases. CDR1 is LGHNA, CDR2 YSLEER, per germline. In nucleotides, the CDR3 is TGCGCCAGCAGCCAAGGACTAGCGAGTTTCACAGATACGCAGTATTTT. Translated: CASSQGLASFTDTQYF.

This chain uses TRBV5-1 with TRBJ2-3, with 8 bases identical to TRBD2. The CDR3 is made up of 14 amino acids. Per the germline V gene, CDR1 is SGHRS and CDR2 is YFSETQ. The ends lost 5 bases at V and 6 bases at J; junction bases unmatched: 8. The CDR3 loop is CASRGSGIFDTQYF. The CDR3, as DNA: TGCGCCAGCAGGGGTAGCGGGATATTTGATACGCAGTATTTT.

V usage is TRBV5-1 and J usage is TRBJ2-7; perhaps TRBD2 as D (5 bases). Germline V gene lookup returns CDR1 SGHRS and CDR2 YFSETQ. Trimming took 0 bases from V and 1 from J, leaving 8 bases between them. This CDR3 region has 14 residues. CDR3 sequence reads: CASSLGGESYEQYF. CDR3 nucleotides: TGCGCCAGCAGCTTGGGGGGAGAGTCCTACGAGCAGTACTTC.

V gene TRBV7-9 combines with J gene TRBJ2-1; 13 bases line up with TRBD2. The CDR3 contains 16 residues. V gave up 5 bases and J gave up 7 bases; unmatched junction bases: 8. Looked up from germline, CDR1 is SEHNR and CDR2 is FQNEAQ (reference sequence). CDR3 nucleotide sequence: TGTGCCAGCAGCCGTGCTACTAGCGGGAGGGCGAATGAGCAGTTCTTC. It translates to CASSRATSGRANEQFF.

V is TRBV4-3 and J is TRBJ2-3; D ambiguous. The germline V gene encodes CDR1 LGHNA and CDR2 YSLEER. Trimming removed 1 base at V and 3 bases at J, with 8 bases between. The CDR3 is made up of 14 amino acids. CDR3 DNA: TGCGCCAGCAGCCAAGCAGAACAGACAGATACGCAGTATTTT. This translates into CASSQAEQTDTQYF.

The chain has TRBV19 and TRBJ2-7; 8 bases agree with TRBD2. Germline values: CDR1 LNHDA, CDR2 SQIVND (reference sequence). V lost 1 base and J lost 5; bases outside the gene matches: 7. CDR3 length: 15 residues. The CDR3, as DNA: TGTGCCAGTAGTATAGTCGTGGGTAGCGGGAACGAGCAGTACTTC. Amino acids: CASSIVVGSGNEQYF.

The rearrangement links TRBV5-4 to TRBJ2-7; 14 bases are shared with TRBD2. V lost 1 base, J lost 0 bases, and 3 bases stayed unmatched. The CDR3 sequence is 17 residues long. Germline CDR1 reads SGHNT; CDR2 reads YYREEE (reference sequence). The CDR3 region has the DNA TGTGCCAGCAGCTTGCGACTAGCGGGGGGGGGCTCCTACGAGCAGTACTTC. This sequence encodes CASSLRLAGGGSYEQYF.